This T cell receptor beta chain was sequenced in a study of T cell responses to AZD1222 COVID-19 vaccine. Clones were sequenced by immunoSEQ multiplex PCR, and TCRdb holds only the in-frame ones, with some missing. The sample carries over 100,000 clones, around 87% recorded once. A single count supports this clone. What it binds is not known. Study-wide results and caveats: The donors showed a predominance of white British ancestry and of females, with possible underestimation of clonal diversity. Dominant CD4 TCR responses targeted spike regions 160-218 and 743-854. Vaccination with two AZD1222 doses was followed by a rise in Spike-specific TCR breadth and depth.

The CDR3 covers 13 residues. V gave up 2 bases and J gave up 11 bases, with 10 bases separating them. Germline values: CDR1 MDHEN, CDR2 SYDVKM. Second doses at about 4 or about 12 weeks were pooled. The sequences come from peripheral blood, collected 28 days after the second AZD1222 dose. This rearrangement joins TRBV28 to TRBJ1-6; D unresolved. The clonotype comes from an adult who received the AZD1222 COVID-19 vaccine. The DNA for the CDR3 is TGTGCCAGCAGTTTACCCCAGACGACACCCCTCCACTTT. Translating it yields CASSLPQTTPLHF.